This T cell receptor beta chain was recorded in a study of blood T cell repertoires in COVID-19. Study background: Spain, Italy and the United States supplied samples that represented acute and convalescent COVID-19.

Participants were aged roughly 18 to 90 years from more than 20 US areas. The CDR3 is 15 residues long. The V gene end was trimmed by 10 bases and the J gene end by 8 bases; junction bases not matched to a gene: 10. Per the germline V gene, CDR1 is LNHDA and CDR2 is SQIVND (reference sequence). Authors' processing steps: Counts of nucleated cells, estimated from reference gene primer amplification, were obtained. This table comes from immunoSEQ multiplex PCR, and its TCRdb copy is limited to in-frame clones, with some not included. V and J calls and clone size come straight from that table; D and trimming were deduced from the DNA. The sample contains some 190,000 clones, around 80% of which appear only once.

Sequencing was done on a sample of PBMCs or T cells enriched from blood (not recorded which). The chain is built from TRBV19 and TRBJ2-1; 14 positions match TRBD2. The sequence was collected from a man aged 25-45 years with acute COVID-19. The CDR3 loop reads CAIATSGGAIDEQFF. As DNA, the CDR3 is TGTGCCATCGCGACTAGCGGGGGGGCCATAGATGAGCAGTTCTTC.